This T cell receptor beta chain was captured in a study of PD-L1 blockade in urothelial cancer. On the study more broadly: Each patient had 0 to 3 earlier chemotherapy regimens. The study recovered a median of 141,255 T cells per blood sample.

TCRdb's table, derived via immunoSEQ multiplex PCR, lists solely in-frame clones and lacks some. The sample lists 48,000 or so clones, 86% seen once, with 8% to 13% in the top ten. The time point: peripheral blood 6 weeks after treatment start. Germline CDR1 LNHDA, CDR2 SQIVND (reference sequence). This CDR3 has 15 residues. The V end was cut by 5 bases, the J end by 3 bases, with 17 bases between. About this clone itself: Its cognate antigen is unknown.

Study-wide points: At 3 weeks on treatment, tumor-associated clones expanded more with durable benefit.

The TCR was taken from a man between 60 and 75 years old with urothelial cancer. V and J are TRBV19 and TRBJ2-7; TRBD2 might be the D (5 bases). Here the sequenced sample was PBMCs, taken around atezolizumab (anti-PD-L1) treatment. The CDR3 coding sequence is TGTGCCAGTAGTCCTCGTTCTAGCCAGGTCTACGAGCAGTACTTC. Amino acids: CASSPRSSQVYEQYF.